The rows below give T cell receptor beta chains drawn from one sample of a study of blood T cell repertoires in COVID-19. Sequenced by immunoSEQ multiplex PCR; TCRdb stores in-frame clones only, minus some. The sample consists of over 600,000 clones, around 90% of them appearing once. Sequencing used peripheral blood. The source is a woman aged 18 to 35 with acute or convalescent COVID-19. Each CDR3 is given with its conserved first and last residue. A D gene is named only where the DNA matches it firmly. Only some rows state a clone size, as once, few, many or a class for expanded clones.

>.|.|TRBJ1-4|TRBV15
TGTGCCACCAGCAGAGGGCGGTCCCCTAATGAAAAACTGTTTTTT
CATSRGRSPNEKLFF
>.|.|TRBJ1-4|TRBV5-1
TGCGCCAGCAGCCCGGGGGGCCCCGAAAAACTGTTTTTT
CASSPGGPEKLFF
>.|.|TRBJ1-3|TRBV9
TGTGCCAGCAGCTTCGACTCGGGAAACACCATATATTTT
CASSFDSGNTIYF
>.|.|TRBJ1-2|TRBV15
TGTGCCACCAGCAGGGACAGACCCGGCGGGAGCGGCTACACCTTC
CATSRDRPGGSGYTF
>.|.|TRBJ2-6|TRBV9
TGTGCCAGCAGCGCTCGAGGAACTGGGGCCAACGTCCTGACTTTC
CASSARGTGANVLTF
>few|TRBD1|TRBJ1-1|TRBV4-1
TGCGCCAGCAGCCGACTAACAGGGGCCACTGAAGCTTTCTTT
CASSRLTGATEAFF
>.|TRBD1|TRBJ1-2|TRBV19
TGTGCCAGTAGCATGACAGGGGGCTACACCTTC
CASSMTGGYTF
>.|TRBD2|TRBJ2-7|TRBV14
TGTGCCAGCAGTAGAGGTAGCGGGGCCTACGAGCAGTACTTC
CASSRGSGAYEQYF
>once|TRBD1|TRBJ2-7|TRBV6-6
TGTGCCAGCAGTTACACGGGACAGGGGGCGGGGGAGCAGTACTTC
CASSYTGQGAGEQYF
>once|.|TRBJ1-2|TRBV9
TGTGCCAGCAGCGCTGAGCTTCACTATGGCTACACCTTC
CASSAELHYGYTF
>.|TRBD1|TRBJ1-1|TRBV24-1
TGTGCCACCAGTGATAGCCGACAGGGGCTGAACACTGAAGCTTTCTTT
CATSDSRQGLNTEAFF
>.|.|TRBJ2-7|TRBV6-4
TGTGCCAGCAGTCCAGAAAAGGGGGCCTACGAGCAGTACTTC
CASSPEKGAYEQYF
>.|TRBD2|TRBJ2-3|TRBV4-2
TGTGCCAGCAGCCAAGAGGCTGCGGGGACTAGCGGGGGGACAGATACGCAGTATTTT
CASSQEAAGTSGGTDTQYF
>.|.|TRBJ2-7|TRBV6-5
TGTGCCAGCAGAGGACCGTTAGGGGGCGAGCAGTACTTC
CASRGPLGGEQYF
>.|.|TRBJ1-3|TRBV11-2
TGTGCCAGCAGCTCTCCCGGACTTCCAGCAGGAAACACCATATATTTT
CASSSPGLPAGNTIYF
>.|TRBD2|TRBJ2-3|TRBV5-1
TGCGCCAGCAGTTCTAGCGGGGTACATGGTACGCAGTATTTT
CASSSSGVHGTQYF
>.|TRBD2|TRBJ2-7|TRBV11-2
TGTGCCAGCAGCCCCAGGACTAGCGGGGGGTCCTCCTACGAGCAGTACTTC
CASSPRTSGGSSYEQYF
>.|.|TRBJ2-1|TRBV6-2/TRBV6-3
TGTGCCAGCAGTTACCTCAGGGGCTCCTACAATGAGCAGTTCTTC
CASSYLRGSYNEQFF
>.|TRBD1|TRBJ1-3|TRBV28
TGTGCCAGCAGTGCAGGGGGATCTGGAAACACCATATATTTT
CASSAGGSGNTIYF
>.|.|TRBJ1-2|TRBV29-1
TGCAGCGTGGAAGCGTGGCAGGGGAGAGGCTACACCTTC
CSVEAWQGRGYTF
>.|.|TRBJ2-3|TRBV6-4
TGTGCCAGCAGTGCTACTAGCACAGATACGCAGTATTTT
CASSATSTDTQYF
>once|.|TRBJ1-1|TRBV30
TGTGCCTGGAGAGCGACCTCCAGGGTAGCTTTCTTT
CAWRATSRVAFF
>.|TRBD1|TRBJ2-1|TRBV11-2
TGTGCCAGCAGCCAAGGCCGAACAGGGGTCCATGAGCAGTTCTTC
CASSQGRTGVHEQFF